What follows is one TCR beta chain and its context. The data derive from a study of cytomegalovirus exposure and HLA in healthy donors. Across the study: Findings of an earlier analysis included about 120 million unique TCR beta sequences from roughly 200 million T cells.

Amplification used 60 Vbeta primers and 13 Jbeta primers. The data were produced by immunoSEQ multiplex PCR, yet TCRdb's version contains in-frame clones alone and is incomplete. Among approximately 150,000 clones listed, 75% to 85% were seen once. The receptor comes from a man aged 25 to 45 in good health and CMV-seropositive. The sample was PBMCs.

Here the CDR3 reads CAISAGRGTEAFF. As DNA, the CDR3 is TGTGCCATCAGTGCAGGGCGTGGTACTGAAGCTTTCTTT. This sequence joins TRBV10-3 and TRBJ1-1; D perhaps matches TRBD1 (5 bases). The V end was cut by 4 bases, the J end by 5 bases, with 11 bases between. The length of the CDR3 is 13 residues. Per germline, CDR1 ENHRY and CDR2 SYGVKD.